This passage covers 13 T cell receptor beta chains from one sample sequenced in a study of T cells of healthy individuals. TCRdb recomputed calls from the 5' RACE reads with MiXCR, one row per CDR3 protein. Among about 53,000 distinct CDR3 sequences, about 15% were seen once, and the ten largest hold approximately 16%. These receptors were collected from a human donor in good health.

The chain is built from TRBV2 and TRBJ2-3, with D perhaps TRBD1 or TRBD2 (5 bases each). V lost 1 base, J lost 8 bases, and 10 bases lay in between. This CDR3 has 13 residues. CDR1 and CDR2 (germline): SNHLY, FYNNEI. The CDR3 protein is CASSEEGRGTQYF. The CDR3 DNA reads TGTGCCAGCAGTGAAGAGGGACGAGGTACGCAGTATTTT.

This clonotype has at least ten counts. The chain couples TRBV4-3 to TRBJ1-4; no clear D. CDR3 length: 17 amino acids. The germline V gene has CDR1 LGHNA and CDR2 YSLEER. V lost 0 bases and J 0 bases, leaving 11 bases between the germline ends. CDR3 in DNA: TGCGCCAGCAGCCAAGATGGCTCGGCAGCAACTAATGAAAAACTGTTTTTT. Translated, it gives CASSQDGSAATNEKLFF.

This clonotype was recorded many times. The J gene is TRBJ2-5, the V gene TRBV2, with 8 bases aligning to TRBD2. The length of the CDR3 is 15 residues. The germline gives CDR1 SNHLY, CDR2 FYNNEI. V dropped 6 bases and J dropped 4; count of bases not matched to a gene: 10. For the CDR3, the DNA is TGTGCCAGCAGGCCTTCCGGGACTAGAAGAGAGACCCAGTACTTC. The encoded protein is CASRPSGTRRETQYF. The entire variable domain, with the rest obtained from reference TRBV2 and TRBJ2-5, is as follows: EPEVTQTPSHQVTQMGQEVILRCVPISNHLYFYWYRQILGQKVEFLVSFYNNEISEKSEIFDDQFSVERPDGSNFTLKIRSTKLEDSAMYFCASRPSGTRRETQYFGPGTRLLVL.

This clonotype was seen only a few times. In nucleotides, the CDR3 is TGCAGTGCTAGCGGGATCGGGTATGGCTACACCTTC. Protein product: CSASGIGYGYTF. V usage is TRBV20-1 and J usage is TRBJ1-2; D gene uncertain. This CDR3 contains 12 residues. V dropped 3 bases and J dropped 5 bases, with 10 bases sitting between them. Germline CDR1 DFQATT, CDR2 SNEGSKA (reference sequence).

This clonotype was recorded a few times. The chain joins TRBV15 to TRBJ2-6; D is unresolved. Germline assignment: CDR1 LNHNV and CDR2 YYDKDF (reference sequence). The V end lost 1 base, the J end lost 0 bases, and 1 base lay between the germline ends. The CDR3 covers 14 residues. CDR3 bases: TGTGCCACCAGCAGAGTCTCTGGGGCCAACGTCCTGACTTTC. Amino acids: CATSRVSGANVLTF.

This clonotype was seen at least ten times. This chain connects TRBV6-1 to TRBJ1-1; D unclear. Germline CDR1 reads MNHNS; CDR2 reads SASEGT. V lost 8 bases and J lost 11, with 15 bases in between. The CDR3 runs to 11 residues. The CDR3 region has the DNA TGTGCCAGCCGCTTAGACGAAGTGGCTTTCTTT. This encodes CASRLDEVAFF.

The chain is built from TRBV9 and TRBJ2-5; 7 bases agree with TRBD2. There are 15 residues in the CDR3. Germline CDR1 and CDR2: SGDLS and YYNGEE. The trim removed 4 bases at V and 0 bases at J, leaving 6 bases unmatched. The CDR3 DNA sequence: TGTGCCAGCAGCCTCCGGGACTACTACCAAGAGACCCAGTACTTC. Its translation is CASSLRDYYQETQYF.

The V gene is TRBV7-2, the J gene TRBJ2-4, with D possibly being TRBD1 (6 bases). Looked up from germline, CDR1 is SGHTA and CDR2 is FQGNSA. This CDR3 has 14 residues. V was trimmed by 2 bases and J by 1 base, leaving 6 bases between them. CDR3 DNA: TGTGCCAGCAGCTTAAGGGGGGCCAAAAACATTCAGTACTTC. Translated, it gives CASSLRGAKNIQYF.

This clonotype was seen many times. V and J are TRBV20-1 and TRBJ2-7, with 9 bases identical to TRBD2. V gave up 7 bases and J gave up 5 bases; unmatched junction bases: 12. This CDR3 has 14 amino acids. Germline lookup yields CDR1 DFQATT and CDR2 SNEGSKA (reference sequence). The CDR3 DNA reads as TGCAGTGGGATTAGCGGGAGTGGGGGTGACGAGCAGTACTTC. This translates into CSGISGSGGDEQYF.

The V gene is TRBV18, the J gene TRBJ2-1; D could derive from TRBD1 or TRBD2 (6 bases each). Germline-derived CDR1 and CDR2 are KGHSH and LQKENI. The CDR3 sequence is 13 residues long. With 4 bases removed from V and 6 bases from J, the gap between germline ends came to 10 bases. CDR3 region: CASSRGAPNEQFF. The CDR3 DNA reads as TGTGCCAGCTCACGGGGGGCCCCCAATGAGCAGTTCTTC.

The V gene is TRBV6-5, the J gene TRBJ1-1, with TRBD1 matching 7 bases. V lost 5 bases and J lost 3; bases outside the gene matches: 6. This CDR3 contains 14 residues. Per the germline V gene, CDR1 is MNHEY and CDR2 is SVGAGI. The CDR3 DNA is TGTGCCAGCAGTCCAGGGGGAGGGTACACTGAAGCTTTCTTT. It yields the protein CASSPGGGYTEAFF.

This clonotype has a count of ten or more. The chain recombines TRBV2 with TRBJ2-1, with 7 bases that match TRBD1. The V segment lost 4 bases and the J segment 3 bases; nucleotides outside the gene matches: 6. Germline CDR1 is SNHLY and CDR2 is FYNNEI. The CDR3 has 15 amino acids. CDR3 bases: TGTGCCAGCAGTGCCGGGACAGTGAGCTACAATGAGCAGTTCTTC. Translation gives CASSAGTVSYNEQFF.

This chain joins TRBV5-7 and TRBJ1-5, with 7 nucleotides matching TRBD1. TRBV5-7 is labeled an ORF, and its function is uncertain. This CDR3 comprises 14 residues. The V and J ends lost 5 bases and 3 bases, in that order; junction bases with no gene match: 5. The CDR3 DNA reads as TGTGCCAGCAGAGGGACAGTTAACAATCAGCCCCAGCATTTT. Amino acids: CASRGTVNNQPQHF.